This T cell receptor beta chain was documented in a study of T-cell memory formation after mild COVID-19. At the level of the study: Clusters of TCRs were largely donor specific.

Each CDR3 protein gets one entry after TCRdb re-called the 5' RACE reads with MiXCR. This sample carries fewer than 550,000 distinct CDR3 sequences, 15% to 25% of them seen once, and the ten largest clones take about 8.8%. This clonotype was seen at least ten times. The germline V gene encodes CDR1 SGHRS and CDR2 YFSETQ. Germline trimming cut 0 bases from V and 5 bases from J; bases unmatched to any gene: 2. CDR3 length: 14 residues. Sequencing was done on a sample of PBMCs or a T cell subset sorted from them (not recorded which). The receptor comes from an adult woman who had mild COVID-19 (a few samples of this study predate the infection). Cell type and time point are not known. The V call is TRBV5-1, the J call TRBJ2-3; TRBD1 matches at 8 bases. The CDR3 nucleotides are TGCGCCAGCAGCTTGGGACAGGGGAGAGATACGCAGTATTTT. This translates into CASSLGQGRDTQYF.